This T cell receptor (beta chain) was sequenced in a study of technical replicates of blood from several donors. Produced via immunoSEQ multiplex PCR; TCRdb's table is partial and in-frame only. Of some 77,000 clones listed, 80% to 95% are singletons. CDR1 is SGHVS and CDR2 is FQNEAQ in the germline V gene. The CDR3 is 14 amino acids. V was cut by 1 base and J by 1 base, with 7 bases left in between. Sequenced material: T cells isolated from PBMCs. This chain uses TRBV7-8 with TRBJ1-1; no definite D call. This receptor was taken from a human donor in good health. The CDR3 sequence is CASSLVAENTEAFF. The CDR3 nucleotides read TGTGCCAGCAGCTTAGTGGCCGAGAACACTGAAGCTTTCTTT. The entire variable domain, with the rest obtained from reference TRBV7-8 and TRBJ1-1, is as follows: GAGVSQSPRYKVAKRGQDVALRCDPISGHVSLFWYQQALGQGPEFLTYFQNEAQLDKSGLPSDRFFAERPEGSVSTLKIQRTQQEDSAVYLCASSLVAENTEAFFGQGTRLTVV.